Listed below are T cell receptor beta chains from one sample, sequenced in a study of T-cell memory formation after mild COVID-19. From the 5' RACE reads, TCRdb called clonotypes with MiXCR, one entry per CDR3 protein. The sample lists 550,000 to 600,000 distinct CDR3 sequences, roughly 21% seen once, with about 8.7% in the top ten. The sample was PBMCs or a T cell subset sorted from them (not recorded which). Source of these receptors: an adult woman who had mild COVID-19 (a few samples of this study predate the infection). Cell type and time point are not known. Each CDR3 is given with its conserved first and last residue. D genes are given only for firm matches. Rows may omit the clone size; those that give it use once, few, many or a size class.

D gene	clone size	J gene	V gene	CDR3 length	CDR3 DNA	CDR3 protein
NA	NA	TRBJ2-1	TRBV20-1	10	TGCAGTATGCTGGGAGGTGAGCAGTTCTTC	CSMLGGEQFF
TRBD1	few	TRBJ1-4	TRBV5-1	15	TGCGCCAGCACGGGACAGGGCCTGACTAATGAAAAACTGTTTTTT	CASTGQGLTNEKLFF
TRBD1	few	TRBJ2-5	TRBV7-7	16	TGTGCTAGCAGCCCGCACCCCTCAGGGGGAGTAGAGACCCAGTACTTC	CASSPHPSGGVETQYF
TRBD2	few	TRBJ2-4	TRBV5-1	15	TGCGCCAGCAGCTTGGCGGGACTAGCGGGAGAGGTTCAGTACTTC	CASSLAGLAGEVQYF
NA	few	TRBJ2-3	TRBV20-1	15	TGCAGTGCTAGAGATCCCCAGCGGACCACAGATACGCAGTATTTT	CSARDPQRTTDTQYF
NA	few	TRBJ1-4	TRBV4-1	14	TGCGCCAGCAGCCGACAGTCAGGGGATGAAAAACTGTTTTTT	CASSRQSGDEKLFF
TRBD2	NA	TRBJ2-1	TRBV19	18	TGTGCCAGTAGGATGGGGGGGATAGCGGGAGGGCCCTACAATGAGCAGTTCTTC	CASRMGGIAGGPYNEQFF
TRBD2	NA	TRBJ2-1	TRBV29-1	13	TGCAGCCTCACCCGGACTAGCACCTATGAGCAGTTCTTC	CSLTRTSTYEQFF
TRBD1	few	TRBJ2-7	TRBV7-8	17	TGTGCCAGCAGCTTACGAAGCCCCGGGACAGGGCCTTACGAGCAGTACTTC	CASSLRSPGTGPYEQYF
NA	NA	TRBJ1-6	TRBV14	15	TGTGCCAGCAGCCATGACAGGATTGGAAATTCACCCCTCCACTTT	CASSHDRIGNSPLHF
NA	few	TRBJ1-1	TRBV7-3	16	TGTGCCAGCAGCTTACTAGCGTGGCAGGGGTACACTGAAGCTTTCTTT	CASSLLAWQGYTEAFF
NA	few	TRBJ2-7	TRBV7-2	15	TGTGCCAGCAGCGGCATACGGGCAAGCTCCTACGAGCAGTACTTC	CASSGIRASSYEQYF
TRBD1	NA	TRBJ1-5	TRBV27	15	TGTGCCAGCAGTTCCGGAGACAGGGTCCTCCAGCCCCAGCATTTT	CASSSGDRVLQPQHF
NA	few	TRBJ2-5	TRBV6-1	15	TGTGCCAGCAATACGGGACACCTCTCCGGGGAGACCCAGTACTTC	CASNTGHLSGETQYF
NA	NA	TRBJ2-3	TRBV6-5	15	TGTGCCAGCAGTTACTCGGATTCTATCACAGATACGCAGTATTTT	CASSYSDSITDTQYF
NA	many	TRBJ2-7	TRBV11-3	19	TGTGCCAGCAGCTTAGACTCGGACCGGACCGAGGGATACGCGTACGAGCAGTACTTC	CASSLDSDRTEGYAYEQYF
TRBD1	few	TRBJ1-4	TRBV12-3/TRBV12-4	13	TGTGCCAGCAGTTGGGACAGGACCGAAAAACTGTTTTTT	CASSWDRTEKLFF
TRBD1	NA	TRBJ2-7	TRBV11-2	16	TGTGCCAGCAGCGTAGATTCCGGGACAGGATCCTACGAGCAGTACTTC	CASSVDSGTGSYEQYF
NA	NA	TRBJ2-3	TRBV20-1	15	TGCAGTGCTAGAGAAGACAGGTACGCCACAGATACGCAGTATTTT	CSAREDRYATDTQYF
NA	few	TRBJ1-1	TRBV11-2	17	TGTGCCAGCAGCTTAGATCGTTGGGGGGCGGAGGACACTGAAGCTTTCTTT	CASSLDRWGAEDTEAFF
NA	few	TRBJ2-2	TRBV10-3	12	TGTGCCATGGGGTCGAGCACCGGGGAGCTGTTTTTT	CAMGSSTGELFF
TRBD1	few	TRBJ1-5	TRBV25-1	15	TGTGCCAGCAGGACCGGGACAGGGGGAAGACAGCCCCAGCATTTT	CASRTGTGGRQPQHF
NA	many	TRBJ1-1	TRBV6-1	14	TGTGCCGTAATGTGGAATGGTGCGGACACTGAAGCTTTCTTT	CAVMWNGADTEAFF
NA	NA	TRBJ1-1	TRBV9	14	TGTGCCAGCAGCGTAGGGCCGGTGAACACTGAAGCTTTCTTT	CASSVGPVNTEAFF
NA	few	TRBJ1-4	TRBV12-3/TRBV12-4	14	TGTGCCAGCACCCCGGGACTTCCGAATGAAAAACTGTTTTTT	CASTPGLPNEKLFF
TRBD1	NA	TRBJ1-2	TRBV13	16	TGTGCCAGCAGCTCTTCCGGAGGACAGGCGTACTATGGCTACACCTTC	CASSSSGGQAYYGYTF
NA	once	TRBJ2-2	TRBV5-1	13	TGCGCCAGCAGGTTGGATAGGACCGGGGAGCTGTTTTTT	CASRLDRTGELFF
TRBD1	few	TRBJ2-7	TRBV5-5	14	TGTGCCAGCAGCCCGGACAGGGGTAACTACGAGCAGTACTTC	CASSPDRGNYEQYF
NA	few	TRBJ2-1	TRBV6-2/TRBV6-3	13	TGTGCCAGCAGTCCGGACCCCCAGGGAGAGCAGTTCTTC	CASSPDPQGEQFF
TRBD1	NA	TRBJ2-6	TRBV12-3/TRBV12-4	17	TGTGCCAGCAACTCGGGACAGGGAAGTTCTGGGGCCAACGTCCTGACTTTC	CASNSGQGSSGANVLTF
NA	NA	TRBJ1-5	TRBV3-1	15	TGTGCCAGCAGCCAAGAGGGGGTCTACAATCAGCCCCAGCATTTT	CASSQEGVYNQPQHF
NA	NA	TRBJ1-1	TRBV7-3	13	TGTGCCAGCAGCTTAACCCAGAGCACTGAAGCTTTCTTT	CASSLTQSTEAFF
NA	NA	TRBJ2-7	TRBV29-1	13	TGCAGCGTGGCCGGGACATCCCTCTACGAGCAGTACTTC	CSVAGTSLYEQYF
TRBD1	few	TRBJ1-1	TRBV4-3	14	TGCGCCAGCAGCCAAGCTTCAGGGGGGAGTGAAGCTTTCTTT	CASSQASGGSEAFF
NA	few	TRBJ1-2	TRBV24-1	12	TGTGCCACCAGTGATACCCGCTATGGCTACACCTTC	CATSDTRYGYTF
TRBD1	NA	TRBJ1-6	TRBV9	14	TGTGCCAGCAGCGTGGGACAGACCTATTCACCCCTCCACTTT	CASSVGQTYSPLHF
NA	NA	TRBJ2-2	TRBV29-1	15	TGCAGCGTTGAATTGTTACAGGCGGCCACCGGGGAGCTGTTTTTT	CSVELLQAATGELFF
TRBD2	NA	TRBJ2-2	TRBV6-2/TRBV6-3	18	TGTGCCAGCAGTCCAAGACTAGCGGGAGCGCCGGGGACCGGGGAGCTGTTTTTT	CASSPRLAGAPGTGELFF
NA	many	TRBJ1-1	TRBV12-3/TRBV12-4	12	TGTGCCAGCAGTTTCCGTACAGGGAGAGCTTTCTTT	CASSFRTGRAFF
NA	once	TRBJ2-2	TRBV2	13	TGTGCCAGCATTAGTACCAACACCGGGGAGCTGTTTTTT	CASISTNTGELFF
NA	NA	TRBJ2-4	TRBV4-1	15	TGCGCCAGCAGCCAAGATTCGCAGAGGATGGCCATTCAGTACTTC	CASSQDSQRMAIQYF
TRBD2	few	TRBJ2-1	TRBV4-3	16	TGCGCCAGCAGCGAATACCGGGAGGGCCACTACAATGAGCAGTTCTTC	CASSEYREGHYNEQFF
NA	NA	TRBJ1-1	TRBV29-1	12	TGCAGCGGTGAAAAACAGGGAACTGAAGCTTTCTTT	CSGEKQGTEAFF
NA	few	TRBJ2-1	TRBV12-5	13	TGTGCTAGTGGACTCGGACTGAACCATGAGCAGTTCTTC	CASGLGLNHEQFF
NA	NA	TRBJ2-3	TRBV11-3	15	TGTGCCAGCAGCCCCGGGGGCTTTTTAACAGATACGCAGTATTTT	CASSPGGFLTDTQYF
NA	few	TRBJ2-7	TRBV12-3/TRBV12-4	13	TGTGCCAGCAGTTTATGGACCAGATACGAGCAGTACTTC	CASSLWTRYEQYF
TRBD2	NA	TRBJ2-5	TRBV3-1	16	TGTGCCAGCAGCCCCACTAGCGGGGGGGGCCAAGAGACCCAGTACTTC	CASSPTSGGGQETQYF
NA	NA	TRBJ2-5	TRBV18	14	TGTGCCAGCTCATCGCCAGGGGTCCAAGAGACCCAGTACTTC	CASSSPGVQETQYF
TRBD1	few	TRBJ2-6	TRBV6-5	14	TGTGCCAGCACCACGGGGACAGCGACCAACGTCCTGACTTTC	CASTTGTATNVLTF
NA	NA	TRBJ1-5	TRBV18	16	TGTGCCAGCTCACCACAGTATTCTGGGGGCAATCAGCCCCAGCATTTT	CASSPQYSGGNQPQHF
NA	NA	TRBJ2-7	TRBV5-1	14	TGCGCCAGCAGCGGAACAGGGATCTCCTACGAGCAGTACTTC	CASSGTGISYEQYF
NA	few	TRBJ2-4	TRBV12-3/TRBV12-4	16	TGTGCCAGCAGTGCACAGGGCGGCCGACCCAAAAACATTCAGTACTTC	CASSAQGGRPKNIQYF
TRBD2	few	TRBJ2-2	TRBV7-6	16	TGTGCCAGCAGCTTAGCTAGCGGGGGGAACACCGGGGAGCTGTTTTTT	CASSLASGGNTGELFF
TRBD2	NA	TRBJ2-7	TRBV7-9	17	TGTGCCAGCAGCTCGGCGCTAGCGGGGGGGAGCTCCTACGAGCAGTACTTC	CASSSALAGGSSYEQYF
NA	NA	TRBJ2-1	TRBV7-9	13	TGTGCCAGCAGCCATGGGCCCATCAATGAGCAGTTCTTC	CASSHGPINEQFF
TRBD2	NA	TRBJ2-7	TRBV5-1	15	TGCGCCAGCAGCACCGCAGACGGCGGGGGCTACGAGCAGTACTTC	CASSTADGGGYEQYF
NA	NA	TRBJ2-5	TRBV11-2	15	TGTGCCAGCAGCTCTCAGGGTTTCCACCAAGAGACCCAGTACTTC	CASSSQGFHQETQYF
TRBD2	NA	TRBJ2-2	TRBV20-1	14	TGCAGTGCCCCAAAGGGACTAGCGACCGGGGAGCTGTTTTTT	CSAPKGLATGELFF
NA	few	TRBJ1-1	TRBV18	13	TGTGCCAGCTCACTTCCGGCAGTCACTGAAGCTTTCTTT	CASSLPAVTEAFF
NA	NA	TRBJ1-1	TRBV3-1	13	TGTGCCAGCAGCCTCCAGCACAGTGCCGGAGCTTTCTTT	CASSLQHSAGAFF